This TCR beta chain was captured in a study of blood T cells in healthy people across ages. Deletions cut 0 bases from V and 1 base from J, with 5 bases between. The length of the CDR3 is 13 residues. Germline lookup yields CDR1 SGHRS and CDR2 YFSETQ. This clonotype occurred a few times. Next came a second PCR, run for about 6 to 11 cycles, which used a sample-barcoded 5' primer along with a J-beta primer mix. TCRdb called the 5' RACE reads again in MiXCR, with one record for every CDR3 protein. The table has about 600,000 distinct CDR3 sequences, roughly 48% seen once. The chain has TRBV5-1 and TRBJ2-7; no definite D call. The sample consisted of blood. This clonotype was obtained from a man at least 80 years old in good health. The CDR3 DNA sequence: TGCGCCAGCAGCTTGGTCACATCCTACGAGCAGTACTTC. Residues: CASSLVTSYEQYF.